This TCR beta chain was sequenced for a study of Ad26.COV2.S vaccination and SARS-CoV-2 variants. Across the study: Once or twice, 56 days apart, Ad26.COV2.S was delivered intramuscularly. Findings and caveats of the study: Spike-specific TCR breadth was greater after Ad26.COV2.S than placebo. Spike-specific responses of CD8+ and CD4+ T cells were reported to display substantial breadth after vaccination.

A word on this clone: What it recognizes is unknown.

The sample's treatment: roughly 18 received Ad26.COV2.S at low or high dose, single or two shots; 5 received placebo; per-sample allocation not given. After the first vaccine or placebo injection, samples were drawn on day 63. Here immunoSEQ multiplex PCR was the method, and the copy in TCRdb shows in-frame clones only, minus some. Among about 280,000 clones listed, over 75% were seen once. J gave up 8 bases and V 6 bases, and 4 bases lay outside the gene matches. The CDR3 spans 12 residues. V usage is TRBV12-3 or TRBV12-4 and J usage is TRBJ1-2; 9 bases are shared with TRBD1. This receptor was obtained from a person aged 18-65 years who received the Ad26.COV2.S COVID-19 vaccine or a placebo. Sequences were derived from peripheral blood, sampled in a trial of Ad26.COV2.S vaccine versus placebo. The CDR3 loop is CASRGQGGGYTF. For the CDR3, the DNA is TGTGCCAGCAGGGGACAGGGAGGCGGCTACACCTTC.